This T cell receptor (beta chain) was sequenced in a study of T cells in Graves' hyperthyroidism and ophthalmopathy. Authors of the study amplified TCR beta CDR3 regions from RNA transcripts. The HTBI primer set served for first-round RT-PCR of the TCR CDR3. TCRdb recomputed calls from the multiplex PCR reads with MiXCR, one row per CDR3 protein. Of nearly 750,000 distinct CDR3 sequences listed, about a third are singletons. This clonotype was detected ten times or more. Its target is not known. Study findings and constraints: Model output signaled ophthalmopathy a median roughly 6 months ahead of onset.

CDR1 and CDR2 (germline): SGHTA, FQGNSA. Trimming left V 5 bases short and J 2 bases short, with 12 bases between. The CDR3 sequence is 14 residues long. V and J are TRBV7-2 and TRBJ1-2; the D is unclear. The sample consisted of blood. The TCR sequence derives from a woman in her thirties or forties with Graves' hyperthyroidism. The CDR3 sequence is CASSPRERNYGYTF. In DNA, the CDR3 is TGTGCCAGCAGCCCCCGGGAACGCAACTATGGCTACACCTTC.